Listed below are T cell receptor beta chains from one sample, sequenced in a study of shared clonotypes between healthy human individuals. Only in-frame clones appear in the TCRdb table, and some are missing; sequencing was by immunoSEQ multiplex PCR. Of over a million clones listed, more than 95% were seen once; the top ten hold over 1%. Sample: naive CD4+ T cells sorted from blood. The receptors shown here come from a man aged 25-40 years in good health. Each CDR3 is given with its conserved first and last residue. The D gene is left open where the match is weak. Some rows have no size entry. The others give once, few or many, or a class for an expanded clone.

V gene	D gene	J gene	clone size	CDR3 DNA	CDR3 protein
TRBV9	TRBD1	TRBJ2-7	NA	TGTGCCAGCAGCCGCCACTCACAGGGGCCCTACGAGCAGTACTTC	CASSRHSQGPYEQYF
TRBV4-3	TRBD2	TRBJ2-3	NA	TGCGCCAGCAGCCGGGGACTCGGACTAGCGGGAGTCCCAGATACGCAGTATTTT	CASSRGLGLAGVPDTQYF
TRBV5-6	TRBD1	TRBJ1-5	NA	TGTGCCAGCAGCCGTCGACAGGGCAGCAATCAGCCCCAGCATTTT	CASSRRQGSNQPQHF
TRBV2	NA	TRBJ1-2	few	TGTGCCAGCAGTGAGGGTCCTGATGGCTACACCTTC	CASSEGPDGYTF
TRBV21-1	NA	TRBJ1-1	NA	TGTGCCAGCAGTACCAGGGGCACTGAAGCTTTCTTT	CASSTRGTEAFF
TRBV9	NA	TRBJ2-2	NA	TGTGCCAGCACATCCCGGGGTCTCGGGGAGCTGTTTTTT	CASTSRGLGELFF
TRBV5-4	TRBD1	TRBJ2-7	NA	TGTGCCAGCAGCTCGCCCGGGACAGGGTTCTACGAGCAGTACTTC	CASSSPGTGFYEQYF
TRBV29-1	NA	TRBJ2-4	NA	TGCAGTGCAGGTAGTGCAAAAAACATTCAGTACTTC	CSAGSAKNIQYF
TRBV9	NA	TRBJ2-3	NA	TGTGCCAGCAGCGTAGCCAGATCCTCATCGATGCAGTATTTT	CASSVARSSSMQYF
TRBV10-3	NA	TRBJ2-2	NA	TGTGCCATCAGCGGACAAAACTCCGGGGAGCTGTTTTTT	CAISGQNSGELFF
TRBV5-4	TRBD1	TRBJ2-7	NA	TGTGCCAGCAGCACCGGACAGGGAACCTACGAGCAGTACTTC	CASSTGQGTYEQYF
TRBV18	NA	TRBJ2-1	once	TGTGCCAGCTCACCGATACGGAGCTCCTACAATGAGCAGTTCTTC	CASSPIRSSYNEQFF
TRBV7-8	NA	TRBJ2-7	NA	TGTGCCAGCAGCTTAGCGGGGCACTACGAGCAGTACTTC	CASSLAGHYEQYF
TRBV19	NA	TRBJ2-3	once	TGTGCCAGTTCGGGAGCAGATACGCAGTATTTT	CASSGADTQYF
TRBV9	NA	TRBJ2-2	once	TGTGCCAGCAGCGCCCGGTTGCAACCGAACACCGGGGAGCTGTTTTTT	CASSARLQPNTGELFF
TRBV5-8	TRBD1	TRBJ2-2	NA	TGTGCCAGCAGCCCGTGGACAGGGGGCAAGGACACCGGGGAGCTGTTTTTT	CASSPWTGGKDTGELFF